The 6 T cell receptor beta chains presented below share a single source sample, sequenced in a study of shared clonotypes between healthy human individuals. As defined, naive CD8 cells were CD45RO-negative and positively selected for CCR7, with terminally differentiated effector memory CD45RA+ cells excluded. Profiled with immunoSEQ multiplex PCR; TCRdb holds only in-frame clones, not every one. The table has roughly 2,000,000 clones, around 96% seen once. The sequencing input was naive CD8+ T cells sorted from blood. Receptor source: a man aged 18 to 35 in good health.

This clone was seen once. Other nucleotide sequences in the sample specify the same CDR3. The chain joins TRBV9 to TRBJ2-3, with a possible D match to TRBD2 (6 bases). Germline CDR1 reads SGDLS; CDR2 reads YYNGEE. The CDR3 is made up of 14 amino acids. Between the trimmed V and J ends, which lost 2 bases and 0 bases, there was a span of 7 bases. CDR3 in amino acids: CASSVAGSTDTQYF. In DNA, the CDR3 is TGTGCCAGCAGCGTGGCGGGGAGCACAGATACGCAGTATTTT.

The V call is TRBV10-2, the J call TRBJ1-2, with TRBD1 as a possible D gene (5 bases). Germline lookup yields CDR1 WSHSY and CDR2 SAAADI. CDR3 length: 16 residues. V was cut by 0 bases and J by 6 bases, with 17 bases left in between. In DNA, the CDR3 is TGCGCCAGCAGTGAGTCGGACCCGACAGTGACCCATGGCTACACCTTC. Protein sequence: CASSESDPTVTHGYTF.

This chain joins TRBV4-3 and TRBJ1-1; D gene unclear. V was trimmed by 1 base and J by 8 bases, leaving 5 bases between them. CDR3 length equals 11 residues. Germline assignment: CDR1 LGHNA and CDR2 YSLEER. CDR3 sequence: CASSQGQEAFF. CDR3 nucleotides: TGCGCCAGCAGCCAAGGACAAGAAGCTTTCTTT.

CDR3 residues: CASRRVDTDRGTQYF. For the CDR3, the DNA is TGTGCCAGCAGGCGCGTGGACACAGACAGGGGGACCCAGTACTTC. The chain carries TRBV6-4 and TRBJ2-5; 8 positions agree with TRBD1. The V segment lost 6 bases and the J segment 7 bases; nucleotides outside the gene matches: 13. Germline V lookup: CDR1 MRHNA, CDR2 SNTAGT. The length of the CDR3 is 15 residues.

This clone was seen a single time. The J gene is TRBJ2-2, the V gene TRBV5-6, with a tentative D call TRBD1 (7 bases). The V end was cut by 0 bases, the J end by 6 bases, with 15 bases between. The CDR3 covers 16 residues. Per the germline V gene, CDR1 is SGHDT and CDR2 is YYEEEE. In DNA, the CDR3 is TGTGCCAGCAGCTTGGAAATGGAGGGGGCGCCCGGGGAGCTGTTTTTT. As protein: CASSLEMEGAPGELFF.

The chain uses TRBV13 and TRBJ2-5, with 9 bases aligning to TRBD2. The V segment lost 1 base and the J segment 5 bases; nucleotides outside the gene matches: 8. In germline, CDR1 is PRHDT, CDR2 FYEKMQ (reference sequence). CDR3 length: 16 amino acids. The CDR3 is CASSLVTSGPGETQYF. The DNA for the CDR3 is TGTGCCAGCAGCTTAGTGACTAGCGGCCCGGGGGAGACCCAGTACTTC.